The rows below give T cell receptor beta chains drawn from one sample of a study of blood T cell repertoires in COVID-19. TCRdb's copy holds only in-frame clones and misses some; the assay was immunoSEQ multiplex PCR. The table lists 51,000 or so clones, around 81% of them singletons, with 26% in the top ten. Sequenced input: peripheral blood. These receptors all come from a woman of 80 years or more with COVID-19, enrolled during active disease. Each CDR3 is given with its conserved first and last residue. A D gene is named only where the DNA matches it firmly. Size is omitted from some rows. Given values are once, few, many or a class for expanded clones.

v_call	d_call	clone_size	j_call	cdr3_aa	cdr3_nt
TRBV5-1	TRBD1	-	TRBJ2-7	CASSIGTGGVYEQYF	TGCGCCAGCAGTATAGGGACAGGTGGAGTCTACGAGCAGTACTTC
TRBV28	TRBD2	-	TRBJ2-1	CASRVAGYNEQFF	TGTGCCAGCAGGGTAGCGGGATACAATGAGCAGTTCTTC
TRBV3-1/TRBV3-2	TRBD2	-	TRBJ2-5	CASSFRVGGEETQYF	TGTGCCAGCAGCTTCAGGGTGGGGGGGGAAGAGACCCAGTACTTC
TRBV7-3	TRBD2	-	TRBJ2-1	CASSPRLAGLNNEQFF	TGTGCCAGCAGCCCCCGACTAGCGGGATTAAACAATGAGCAGTTCTTC
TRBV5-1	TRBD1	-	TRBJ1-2	CASSRGDRGYGYTF	TGCGCCAGCAGTCGGGGGGACAGGGGTTATGGCTACACCTTC
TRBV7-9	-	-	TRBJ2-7	CASSPRQDREQYF	TGTGCCAGCAGCCCCAGACAGGATAGGGAGCAGTACTTC
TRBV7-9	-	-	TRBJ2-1	CASSPEVEWLFF	TGTGCCAGCAGCCCAGAGGTGGAGTGGCTGTTCTTC
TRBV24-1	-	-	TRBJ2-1	CATSDTAVSSYNEQFF	TGTGCCACCAGTGACACAGCGGTTAGCTCCTACAATGAGCAGTTCTTC
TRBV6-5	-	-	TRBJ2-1	CASSYSTTSVNEQFF	TGTGCCAGCAGTTACTCGACGACTAGTGTGAATGAGCAGTTCTTC
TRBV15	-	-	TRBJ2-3	CATSRDRRTDTQYF	TGTGCCACCAGCAGAGATCGGAGAACAGATACGCAGTATTTT
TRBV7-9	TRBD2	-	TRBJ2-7	CASSPPGGSLKYEQYF	TGTGCCAGCAGCCCTCCGGGAGGGAGTCTCAAATACGAGCAGTACTTC
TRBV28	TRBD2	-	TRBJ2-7	CASSPGGGGSYEQYF	TGTGCCAGCAGTCCGGGGGGAGGTGGCTCCTACGAGCAGTACTTC
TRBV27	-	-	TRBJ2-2	CASSPRDLNTGELFF	TGTGCCAGCAGCCCTAGGGACTTAAACACCGGGGAGCTGTTTTTT
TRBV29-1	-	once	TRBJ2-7	CSVEGGGSHEQYF	TGCAGCGTTGAGGGGGGCGGGAGCCACGAGCAGTACTTC
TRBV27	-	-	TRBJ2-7	CASSSNRVSEQYF	TGTGCCAGCAGTTCCAACAGGGTGTCCGAGCAGTACTTC
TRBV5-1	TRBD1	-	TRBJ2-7	CASSWGQGSYEQYF	TGCGCCAGCAGCTGGGGACAGGGGTCCTACGAGCAGTACTTC
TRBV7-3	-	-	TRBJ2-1	CASSLTPTDYNEQFF	TGTGCCAGCAGCTTAACGCCCACAGACTACAATGAGCAGTTCTTC
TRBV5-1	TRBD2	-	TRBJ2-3	CASSPRVAGVGTDTQYF	TGCGCCAGCAGCCCCAGGGTAGCGGGAGTGGGGACAGATACGCAGTATTTT
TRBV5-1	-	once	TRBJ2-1	CASSLVPVVTYNEQFF	TGCGCCAGCAGCTTGGTTCCCGTGGTTACATACAATGAGCAGTTCTTC
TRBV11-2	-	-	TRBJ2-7	CASSLGTVSYEQYF	TGTGCCAGCAGCTTAGGGACTGTATCCTACGAGCAGTACTTC